This entry lists 31 T cell receptor beta chains sequenced from one sample in a study of cytomegalovirus exposure and HLA in healthy donors. The PCR used 60 Vbeta and 13 Jbeta primers. The data were produced by immunoSEQ multiplex PCR, yet TCRdb's version contains in-frame clones alone and is incomplete. The sample includes about 130,000 clones, approximately 84% of them seen just once. The sequenced material came from PBMCs. These receptors were obtained from a middle-aged woman in good health and CMV-seronegative.

The chain has TRBV10-3 and TRBJ2-5; 7 bases match TRBD2. CDR3 size: 13 residues. Looked up from germline, CDR1 is ENHRY and CDR2 is SYGVKD. The junction had 9 bases not matched to a gene; V was cut back by 10 bases and J by 4 bases. CDR3 sequence reads: CATLGRVTETQYF. The DNA of the CDR3 is TGTGCCACCCTAGGGAGGGTAACAGAGACCCAGTACTTC.

The chain employs TRBV19 and TRBJ2-7; D not resolved. V was shortened by 5 bases and J by 3 bases, with 11 bases between the two germline ends. The CDR3 runs 13 residues. In germline, CDR1 is LNHDA, CDR2 SQIVND (reference sequence). The CDR3 DNA reads as TGTGCCAGTAGTGCAAGCGTGTTCTACGAGCAGTACTTC. It translates to CASSASVFYEQYF.

The CDR3 is CSVVSLSLDTQYF. Here the CDR3 DNA reads TGCAGCGTTGTCTCCCTCTCCCTGGATACGCAGTATTTT. The rearrangement joins TRBV29-1 to TRBJ2-3, with unresolved D. Germline values: CDR1 SQVTM, CDR2 ANQGSEA. The CDR3 loop spans 13 amino acids. Trimming removed 4 bases at V and 6 bases at J, with 14 bases between.

J is TRBJ2-1 and V is TRBV5-1, with 14 bases that match TRBD2. Trimming took 3 bases from V and 7 from J; bases not matched to a gene: 3. Germline-derived CDR1 and CDR2 are SGHRS and YFSETQ. There are 15 residues in the CDR3. This CDR3 reads CASSWGLAGVNEQFF. The CDR3 DNA reads TGCGCCAGCAGCTGGGGACTAGCGGGAGTGAATGAGCAGTTCTTC.

V gene TRBV5-6 combines with J gene TRBJ1-2; D perhaps matches TRBD1 (6 bases). Deletions cut 2 bases from V and 1 base from J, with 15 bases between. The germline V gene has CDR1 SGHDT and CDR2 YYEEEE. This CDR3 has 16 amino acids. The CDR3 bases are TGTGCCAGCAGCTTAGGCAGGGGCCGTCTTAACTATGGCTACACCTTC. Protein product: CASSLGRGRLNYGYTF. Complete variable domain (other parts from reference TRBV5-6 and TRBJ1-2): DAGVTQSPTHLIKTRGQQVTLRCSPKSGHDTVSWYQQALGQGPQFIFQYYEEEERQRGNFPDRFSGHQFPNYSSELNVNALLLGDSALYLCASSLGRGRLNYGYTFGSGTRLTVV.

This clone was seen a few times. The rearrangement joins TRBV5-1 to TRBJ2-1; the match to TRBD1 covers 9 bases. CDR1 is SGHRS and CDR2 is YFSETQ in the germline V gene. With V trimmed by 0 bases and J by 5 bases, 3 bases remained unmatched. The CDR3 totals 15 residues. This chain's CDR3 is CASSLDRGQNNEQFF. CDR3 nucleotide sequence: TGCGCCAGCAGCTTGGACAGGGGGCAGAACAATGAGCAGTTCTTC. Together with reference TRBV5-1 and TRBJ2-1, the CDR3 gives the full variable domain: KAGVTQTPRYLIKTRGQQVTLSCSPISGHRSVSWYQQTPGQGLQFLFEYFSETQRNKGNFPGRFSGRQFSNSRSEMNVSTLELGDSALYLCASSLDRGQNNEQFFGPGTRLTVL.

This chain links TRBV6-5 with TRBJ2-5; D might be TRBD2 (6 bases). The CDR3 contains 12 residues. Germline V lookup: CDR1 MNHEY, CDR2 SVGAGI. The V end was cut by 7 bases, the J end by 13 bases, with 19 bases between. CDR3 in DNA: TGTGCCAGCACCCCCGGCGGGGCAGTCTCGTACTTC. It is translated as CASTPGGAVSYF.

Concerning this clone itself: Because the CDR3 is missing its conserved closing phenylalanine or tryptophan, this is likely a read error. This rearrangement joins TRBV2 to TRBJ2-7; maybe TRBD2 (7 bases). The germline V gene has CDR1 SNHLY and CDR2 FYNNEI. Trimming took off 6 bases at V and 6 bases at J, with 15 bases between the two ends. The CDR3 spans 13 residues. CDR3 residues: CASRLRGGREQYS. In nucleotides, the CDR3 is TGTGCCAGCAGATTGAGGGGGGGCCGCGAGCAGTACTCC.

The chain has TRBV6-1 and TRBJ2-1; D call uncertain. The germline gives CDR1 MNHNS, CDR2 SASEGT. This CDR3 has 13 residues. Trimming cost V 5 bases and J 8 bases, with 13 bases left between them. The CDR3, as DNA: TGTGCCAGCAGTACCTATTCAAGCGATGAGCAGTTCTTC. Its protein product is CASSTYSSDEQFF.

The rearrangement uses TRBV7-4 and TRBJ1-5; the match to TRBD1 covers 7 bases. Germline V gene data show CDR1 as SGHVT and CDR2 as SQSDAQ. V shed 1 base, J shed 4 bases, and the junction held 7 bases outside the gene matches. The CDR3 runs to 16 residues. CDR3 loop: CASSLVLGGANQPQHF. Here the CDR3 DNA reads TGTGCCAGCAGCTTAGTATTAGGGGGCGCGAATCAGCCCCAGCATTTT.

This sequence joins TRBV10-3 and TRBJ1-1; possibly TRBD1 for D (5 bases). Germline loops: CDR1 ENHRY, CDR2 SYGVKD. CDR3 length equals 13 residues. Trimming stripped 4 bases from V and 7 bases from J, with 13 bases between. CDR3 protein: CAISGGGGNEAFF. The CDR3 bases are TGTGCCATCAGTGGGGGTGGGGGGAATGAAGCTTTCTTT.

The genes are TRBV5-6 and TRBJ2-7, with TRBD1 identical over 7 bases. Trimming took 0 bases from V and 2 from J; bases not matched to a gene: 14. The CDR3 sequence is 18 residues long. Germline V gene lookup returns CDR1 SGHDT and CDR2 YYEEEE. In DNA, the CDR3 is TGTGCCAGCAGCTTGGATCTGGCTGTAGGGACAGCTACCTACGAGCAGTACTTC. Protein: CASSLDLAVGTATYEQYF.

The gene calls are TRBV29-1 and TRBJ2-5; D is ambiguous. The CDR3 totals 12 residues. CDR1 is SQVTM, CDR2 ANQGSEA, per germline. Trimming removed 1 base at V and 5 bases at J, with 8 bases between. In DNA form, the CDR3 reads TGCAGCGTTGAAGGCAACTCGGAGACCCAGTACTTC. Translation gives CSVEGNSETQYF.

This chain connects TRBV21-1 to TRBJ2-7; whether TRBD2, the table's D call, matches the DNA was not checked. TRBV21-1 is annotated as a pseudogene. The CDR3 has 18 amino acids. The CDR3 DNA reads as TGTGCCAGCATCAATGAGGAGTGGCCTAGCGGGGGTTTGTACGAGCAGTACTTC. Translated, it gives CASINEEWPSGGLYEQYF.

This clone was found a few times. J is TRBJ2-7 and V is TRBV15; TRBD1 matches 11 bases. J was trimmed by 6 bases and V by 4 bases; bases with no gene match: 8. The V gene's germline CDR1 is LNHNV and CDR2 YYDKDF (reference sequence). This CDR3 region has 15 residues. The CDR3 coding sequence is TGTGCCACCAGCACCAGGGGGGGACAGGGGGGCGAGCAGTACTTC. This sequence encodes CATSTRGGQGGEQYF.

V usage is TRBV6-6 and J usage is TRBJ1-2, with D possibly matching TRBD1 (5 bases). The CDR3 has 12 amino acids. The germline CDR1 and CDR2 sequences are MNHNY and SVGAGI (reference sequence). V shed 5 bases and J shed 8 bases, with 12 bases lying between them. The CDR3 DNA sequence: TGTGCCAGCAGTAATCCAGGGAAGGGCTACACCTTC. Protein product: CASSNPGKGYTF.

The genes are TRBV30 and TRBJ2-7, with D perhaps matching TRBD2 (6 bases). Germline CDR1 GTSNPN, CDR2 SVGIG (reference sequence). This CDR3 has 14 residues. With 0 bases removed from V and 5 bases from J, the gap between germline ends came to 14 bases. The CDR3 sequence is CAWSVGTAGNEQYF. The DNA of the CDR3 is TGTGCCTGGAGTGTGGGGACCGCGGGGAACGAGCAGTACTTC.

This chain links TRBV7-3 with TRBJ2-5; D perhaps matches TRBD2 (5 bases). The germline V and J ends were trimmed by 4 bases and 2 bases, with 14 bases remaining between them. Germline V CDR1 and CDR2: SGHTA, FQGTGA. The CDR3 spans 15 residues. CDR3 sequence: CASSSIGSPQETQYF. The CDR3, as DNA: TGTGCCAGCAGCTCCATAGGGAGTCCTCAAGAGACCCAGTACTTC.

J is TRBJ1-5 and V is TRBV7-9; D possibly corresponds to TRBD1 (6 bases). This CDR3 has 13 amino acids. Germline CDR1 and CDR2: SEHNR and FQNEAQ (reference sequence). Trimming took off 5 bases at V and 6 bases at J, with 11 bases between the two ends. Here the CDR3 reads CASSPLTGQPQHF. The CDR3 DNA reads as TGTGCCAGCAGCCCCCTGACAGGTCAGCCCCAGCATTTT.

The gene calls are TRBV2 and TRBJ2-7; D is unclear. The CDR3 runs 13 residues. V was clipped by 8 bases and J by 2 bases, with 13 bases between them. The V gene's germline CDR1 is SNHLY and CDR2 FYNNEI. The CDR3 spells CASGTGKPYEQYF. The DNA for the CDR3 is TGTGCCAGCGGTACGGGTAAGCCCTACGAGCAGTACTTC.

The J gene is TRBJ2-5, the V gene TRBV5-3, with a possible D match to TRBD2 (6 bases). TRBV5-3 is known as an ORF, though its function is uncertain. Trimming removed 0 bases from V and 14 bases from J, with 20 bases in between. The CDR3 is 14 residues long. In nucleotides, the CDR3 is TGTGCCAGAAGCTTGGTCCTTCGTCTTGGACTACCTTACTTC. This codes for CARSLVLRLGLPYF.

The V and J genes are TRBV28 and TRBJ1-5; D is perhaps TRBD1 (5 bases). This CDR3 has 12 residues. Germline lookup yields CDR1 MDHEN and CDR2 SYDVKM. V lost 5 bases and J 7 bases, leaving 9 bases between the germline ends. The CDR3 DNA is TGTGCCAGCAGTGTACAGGAACAGCCCCAGCATTTT. It yields the protein CASSVQEQPQHF.

The chain's CDR3 is CASSTTSGGGDTQYF. Written as DNA, the CDR3 is TGTGCCAGCAGTACAACTAGCGGGGGCGGAGATACGCAGTATTTT. This chain uses TRBV6-1 with TRBJ2-3, with 11 positions matching TRBD2. The CDR3 extends over 15 amino acids. Germline CDR1 reads MNHNS; CDR2 reads SASEGT. Trimming took 5 bases from V and 5 from J; bases not matched to a gene: 6.

This sequence joins TRBV5-4 and TRBJ1-3; D possibly corresponds to TRBD1 (5 bases). The CDR3 totals 15 residues. V was clipped by 0 bases and J by 4 bases, with 11 bases between them. CDR1 is SGHNT and CDR2 is YYREEE in the germline V gene (reference sequence). The CDR3 loop reads CASSLGQNLGNTIYF. CDR3 coding DNA: TGTGCCAGCAGCTTGGGACAGAATCTGGGAAACACCATATATTTT.

This chain links TRBV4-2 with TRBJ2-2, with 8 bases matching TRBD2. The junction had 11 bases not matched to a gene; V was cut back by 1 base and J by 4 bases. Germline loops: CDR1 LGHNA, CDR2 YNFKEQ. The CDR3 spans 18 residues. The CDR3 DNA follows: TGTGCCAGCAGCCAAGTAGTCGGAGCGGGGGCCATCACCGGGGAGCTGTTTTTT. Protein product: CASSQVVGAGAITGELFF.

V is TRBV4-2 and J is TRBJ2-5; a weak D match, TRBD2 (7 bases). With 3 bases removed from V and 0 bases from J, the gap between germline ends came to 14 bases. The CDR3 consists of 16 residues. CDR1 is LGHNA, CDR2 YNFKEQ, per germline. CDR3 DNA sequence: TGTGCCAGCAGCCATGGGGTAGGGGGGGACCAAGAGACCCAGTACTTC. Encoded protein: CASSHGVGGDQETQYF.

V gene TRBV6-5 combines with J gene TRBJ1-1, with 9 bases aligning to TRBD1. Germline-derived CDR1 and CDR2 are MNHEY and SVGAGI. J gave up 12 bases and V 7 bases, and 9 bases lay outside the gene matches. There are 12 residues in the CDR3. In nucleotides, the CDR3 is TGTGCCAGCATAACCGGGACAGGGTGGTCTTTCTTT. Amino acids: CASITGTGWSFF.

On this clone itself: Germline is not matched at one junction end, which may reflect a read error. This chain uses TRBV28 with TRBJ2-4, with 7 bases that match TRBD2. The germline V gene encodes CDR1 MDHEN and CDR2 SYDVKM. This CDR3 has 16 amino acids. Here the CDR3 DNA reads TGTGCCAGCAGTCCCCCACTAGCGTTAGCCAAAAACAGTCAGTACTTC. Residues: CASSPPLALAKNSQYF.

The rearrangement joins TRBV27 to TRBJ2-3, with 10 bases that match TRBD2. J gave up 1 base and V 6 bases, and 7 bases lay outside the gene matches. Germline CDR1 reads MNHEY; CDR2 reads SMNVEV (reference sequence). There are 16 residues in the CDR3. The chain's CDR3 is CASRNSGRWGTDTQYF. DNA of the CDR3: TGTGCCAGCAGGAATAGCGGGAGGTGGGGCACAGATACGCAGTATTTT.

The rearrangement links TRBV5-1 to TRBJ1-2; D unresolved. Between the trimmed V and J ends, which lost 5 bases and 2 bases, there was a span of 13 bases. The CDR3 runs 14 residues. Looked up from germline, CDR1 is SGHRS and CDR2 is YFSETQ. The CDR3 protein is CASSELATNYGYTF. The DNA for the CDR3 is TGCGCCAGCAGTGAGTTAGCGACGAACTATGGCTACACCTTC.

This clone was counted a single time. This chain connects TRBV6-5 to TRBJ2-1, with 9 bases that match TRBD1. V was pared by 8 bases and J by 3 bases, with 5 bases of the junction left unmatched. The CDR3 runs to 14 residues. Germline lookup yields CDR1 MNHEY and CDR2 SVGAGI. CDR3 DNA sequence: TGTGCCAGCTCGGACAGGGGAATCTACAATGAGCAGTTCTTC. Protein product: CASSDRGIYNEQFF.